This T cell receptor (beta chain) was captured in a study of beta chain features in type 1 diabetes. Study-wide points: Among all four CD4+ subsets, Type 1 diabetes patients had TCRB CDR3s that were moderately but significantly shorter. Type 1 diabetes patients had VDJ junctions that carried fewer insertions and more deletions. Whether HLA type affects TCRB rearrangement stayed undetermined in the present work.

The germline CDR1 and CDR2 sequences are WNHNN and SYGVQD (reference sequence). CDR3 length: 15 amino acids. J was trimmed by 4 bases and V by 3 bases; bases with no gene match: 4. Expressed TCRB transcripts were sequenced, since all the RNA that had been isolated was reverse transcribed. Only in-frame clones appear in the TCRdb table, and some are missing; sequencing was by immunoSEQ multiplex PCR. This sample has 310,000 or so clones, with approximately 10% found just once. Concerning this clone itself: The antigen is undetermined.

This rearrangement joins TRBV10-1 to TRBJ2-1; 9 bases are a match to TRBD1. The specimen sequenced was central memory CD4+ T cells from blood. The origin of this receptor is a man aged 25-45 years with type 1 diabetes. DNA of the CDR3: TGCGCCAGCAGTGACCCGGGACAGGGTTACAATGAGCAGTTCTTC. Amino acid sequence: CASSDPGQGYNEQFF.